This T cell receptor beta chain was sequenced during a study of blood T cell repertoires in COVID-19. V was cut by 5 bases and J by 1 base, with 9 bases left in between. This CDR3 is built from 14 residues. The germline V gene has CDR1 SGHAT and CDR2 FQNNGV. Data came from immunoSEQ multiplex PCR; TCRdb stores just in-frame clones and leaves some out. The top ten hold approximately 1.5% of the sample, which has more than 350,000 clones, approximately 91% seen once. This clonotype was sampled from a woman aged 18-29 years who had been exposed to COVID-19. The chain has TRBV11-2 and TRBJ1-3; the D gene is possibly TRBD1 (5 bases). Material: PBMCs or T cells enriched from blood (not recorded which). The CDR3 spells CASSMTVSGNTIYF. CDR3 nucleotide sequence: TGTGCCAGCAGCATGACAGTTTCTGGAAACACCATATATTTT. Using reference TRBV11-2 and TRBJ1-3 for the parts outside the CDR3, the full variable domain is EAGVAQSPRYKIIEKRQSVAFWCNPISGHATLYWYQQILGQGPKLLIQFQNNGVVDDSQLPKDRFSAERLKGVDSTLKIQPAKLEDSAVYLCASSMTVSGNTIYFGEGSWLTVV.